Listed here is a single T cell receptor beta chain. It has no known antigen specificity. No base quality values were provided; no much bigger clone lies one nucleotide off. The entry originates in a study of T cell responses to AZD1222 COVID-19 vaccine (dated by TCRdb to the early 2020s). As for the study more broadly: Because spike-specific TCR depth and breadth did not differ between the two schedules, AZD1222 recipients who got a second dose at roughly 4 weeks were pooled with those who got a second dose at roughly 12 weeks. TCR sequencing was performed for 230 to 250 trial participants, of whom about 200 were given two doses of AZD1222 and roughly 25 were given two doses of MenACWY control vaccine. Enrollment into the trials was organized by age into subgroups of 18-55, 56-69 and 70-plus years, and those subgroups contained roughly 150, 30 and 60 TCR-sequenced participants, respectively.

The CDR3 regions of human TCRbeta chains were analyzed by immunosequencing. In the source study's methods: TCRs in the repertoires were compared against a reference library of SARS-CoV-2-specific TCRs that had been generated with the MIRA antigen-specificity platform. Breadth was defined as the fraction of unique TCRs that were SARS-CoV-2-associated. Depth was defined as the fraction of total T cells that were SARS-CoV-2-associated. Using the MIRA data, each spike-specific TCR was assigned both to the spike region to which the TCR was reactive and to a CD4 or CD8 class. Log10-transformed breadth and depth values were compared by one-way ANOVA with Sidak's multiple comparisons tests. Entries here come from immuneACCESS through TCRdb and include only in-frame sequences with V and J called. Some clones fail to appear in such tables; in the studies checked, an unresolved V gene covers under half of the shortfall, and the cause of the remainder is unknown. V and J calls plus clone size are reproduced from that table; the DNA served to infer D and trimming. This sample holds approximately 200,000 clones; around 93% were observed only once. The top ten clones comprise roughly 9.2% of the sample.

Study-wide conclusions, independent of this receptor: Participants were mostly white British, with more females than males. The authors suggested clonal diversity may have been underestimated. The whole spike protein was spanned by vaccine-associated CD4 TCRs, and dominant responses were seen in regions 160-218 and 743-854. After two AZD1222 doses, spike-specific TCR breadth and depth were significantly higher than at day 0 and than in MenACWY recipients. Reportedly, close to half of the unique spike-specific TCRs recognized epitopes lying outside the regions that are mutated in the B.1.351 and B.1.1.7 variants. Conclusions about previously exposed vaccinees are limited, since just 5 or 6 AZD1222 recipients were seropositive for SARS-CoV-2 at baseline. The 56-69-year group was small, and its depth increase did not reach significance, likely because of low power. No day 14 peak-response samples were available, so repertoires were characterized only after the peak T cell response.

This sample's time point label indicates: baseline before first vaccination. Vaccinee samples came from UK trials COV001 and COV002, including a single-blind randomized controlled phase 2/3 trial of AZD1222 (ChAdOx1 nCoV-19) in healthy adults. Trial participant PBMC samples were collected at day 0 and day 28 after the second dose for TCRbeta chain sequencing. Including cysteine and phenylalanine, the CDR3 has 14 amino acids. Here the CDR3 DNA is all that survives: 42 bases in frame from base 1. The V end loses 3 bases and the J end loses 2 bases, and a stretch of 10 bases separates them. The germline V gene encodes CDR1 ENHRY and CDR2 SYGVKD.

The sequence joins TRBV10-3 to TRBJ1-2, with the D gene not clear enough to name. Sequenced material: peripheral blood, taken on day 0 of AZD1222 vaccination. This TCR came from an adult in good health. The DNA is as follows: TGTGCCATCAGTGAAACTACAGCGAACTATGGCTACACCTTC. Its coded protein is CAISETTANYGYTF.